The 19 T cell receptor beta chains reported below all come from one sample, sequenced in a study of blood T cell repertoires in COVID-19. Assay used: immunoSEQ multiplex PCR; TCRdb lists only in-frame clones, some missing. The repertoire has 380,000 or so clones, about four fifths of them found once; the top ten carry roughly 1.1%. Sequenced input: peripheral blood. These receptors came from a human donor with acute or convalescent COVID-19. The donor label of this sample is uncertain.

This chain links TRBV7-9 with TRBJ2-5, with D uncertain. Germline CDR1 reads SEHNR; CDR2 reads FQNEAQ (reference sequence). Deletions cut 1 base from V and 1 base from J, with 4 bases between. The CDR3 is 13 residues long. CDR3 in amino acids: CASSLGLQETQYF. In DNA, the CDR3 is TGTGCCAGCAGCTTAGGGCTCCAAGAGACCCAGTACTTC.

The chain employs TRBV19 and TRBJ2-3; D is possibly TRBD2 (6 bases). Per the germline V gene, CDR1 is LNHDA and CDR2 is SQIVND (reference sequence). The V end lost 4 bases, the J end lost 1 base, and 9 bases lay between the germline ends. The CDR3 extends over 14 amino acids. The CDR3: CASSRIAGTDTQYF. The DNA for the CDR3 is TGTGCCAGTAGTAGGATAGCGGGCACAGATACGCAGTATTTT. The full variable domain, completed using reference TRBV19 and TRBJ2-3, is DGGITQSPKYLFRKEGQNVTLSCEQNLNHDAMYWYRQDPGQGLRLIYYSQIVNDFQKGDIAEGYSVSREKKESFPLTVTSAQKNPTAFYLCASSRIAGTDTQYFGPGTRLTVL.

Comment on this clone: This same CDR3 is encoded by further DNA sequences in the sample. The chain employs TRBV10-3 and TRBJ1-1, with 7 positions matching TRBD1. Germline loops: CDR1 ENHRY, CDR2 SYGVKD. Unmatched junction bases numbered 2, after V lost 4 bases and J lost 0 bases. The CDR3 runs to 14 residues. CDR3 region: CAISVGQVNTEAFF. DNA for the CDR3: TGTGCCATCAGTGTAGGACAGGTGAACACTGAAGCTTTCTTT.

This chain connects TRBV11-1 to TRBJ2-5; unclear D gene. The CDR3 runs 14 residues. With 2 bases removed from V and 1 base from J, the gap between germline ends came to 8 bases. CDR1 SGHAT and CDR2 FQDESV come from the germline V gene (reference sequence). CDR3 sequence: CASSLTRTQETQYF. DNA of the CDR3: TGTGCCAGCAGCTTAACGCGAACCCAAGAGACCCAGTACTTC.

The V gene is TRBV10-1, the J gene TRBJ2-5, with TRBD1 matching 9 bases. The CDR3 covers 14 residues. The germline gives CDR1 WNHNN, CDR2 SYGVQD (reference sequence). Trimming cost V 2 bases and J 5 bases; bases outside gene matches: 3. As DNA, the CDR3 is TGCGCCAGCAGTGAGGGGACAGGGAGGGAGACCCAGTACTTC. Protein: CASSEGTGRETQYF.

This clone was seen a handful of times. The rearrangement links TRBV6-2 or TRBV6-3 to TRBJ1-2; TRBD1 might be the D (6 bases). Germline CDR1 MNHEY, CDR2 SVGEGT. With 6 bases removed from V and 6 bases from J, the gap between germline ends came to 14 bases. The CDR3 spans 13 residues. CDR3 DNA sequence: TGTGCCAGCAGCCCTCGGCAGGGGCATGGCTACACCTTC. Its translation is CASSPRQGHGYTF.

This chain links TRBV9 with TRBJ2-1; 9 bases fit TRBD1. The CDR3 loop spans 16 amino acids. V lost 2 bases to trimming and J lost 4 bases; unmatched junction nucleotides: 7. The germline CDR1 and CDR2 sequences are SGDLS and YYNGEE. The CDR3 loop is CASSVAPGTGYNEQFF. In DNA, the CDR3 is TGTGCCAGCAGCGTCGCCCCCGGGACAGGGTACAATGAGCAGTTCTTC.

This clone came up a few times. V usage is TRBV28 and J usage is TRBJ1-1; 11 bases map to TRBD1. Looked up from germline, CDR1 is MDHEN and CDR2 is SYDVKM. Trimming cost V 4 bases and J 4 bases; bases outside gene matches: 5. The CDR3 is 15 residues long. Written as DNA, the CDR3 is TGTGCCAGCAGTTGGCGCGGGACAGGGGGCACTGAAGCTTTCTTT. This sequence encodes CASSWRGTGGTEAFF.

The chain's CDR3 is CASSPSTGSFYEQYF. In nucleotides, the CDR3 is TGTGCCAGCTCACCAAGCACAGGGAGCTTCTACGAGCAGTACTTC. The gene calls are TRBV18 and TRBJ2-7; perhaps TRBD1 as D (6 bases). V lost 2 bases to trimming and J lost 3 bases, with 14 bases between them. The CDR3 extends over 15 amino acids. Germline V gene lookup returns CDR1 KGHSH and CDR2 LQKENI.

The chain combines TRBV15 with TRBJ1-4; D ambiguous. Germline V gives CDR1 LNHNV, CDR2 YYDKDF (reference sequence). Trimming left V 0 bases short and J 8 bases short, with 13 bases between. CDR3 length: 15 residues. CDR3 bases: TGTGCCACCAGCAGAGATTGGGCCAAAGGCGAAAAACTGTTTTTT. Translated: CATSRDWAKGEKLFF.

Comments on this clone: Within the sample, other DNA sequences also encode this same CDR3. The V call is TRBV2, the J call TRBJ2-7; no clear D gene. The CDR3 length is 11 residues. V lost 3 bases and J 7 bases, leaving 7 bases between the germline ends. Germline CDR1 and CDR2: SNHLY and FYNNEI. CDR3 nucleotide sequence: TGTGCCAGCAGTGAGTCGGGTGAGCAGTACTTC. Amino acid sequence: CASSESGEQYF.

The rearrangement links TRBV20-1 to TRBJ1-1, with a weak D call TRBD1 (6 bases). The V end was cut by 6 bases, the J end by 6 bases, with 8 bases between. Germline V lookup: CDR1 DFQATT, CDR2 SNEGSKA (reference sequence). The CDR3 runs 10 residues. The CDR3 loop is CSASGAEAFF. CDR3 nucleotides: TGCAGTGCCTCAGGGGCTGAAGCTTTCTTT.

The rearrangement joins TRBV7-9 to TRBJ2-4; D call uncertain. Germline V gene data show CDR1 as SEHNR and CDR2 as FQNEAQ (reference sequence). This CDR3 contains 13 residues. V dropped 5 bases and J dropped 7 bases, with 12 bases sitting between them. CDR3 in amino acids: CASSKTPENIQYF. The DNA of the CDR3 is TGTGCCAGCAGCAAGACACCAGAGAACATTCAGTACTTC.

This CDR3 reads CASRKRGQTNEKLFF. In nucleotides, the CDR3 is TGTGCCAGTAGGAAAAGGGGGCAGACTAATGAAAAACTGTTTTTT. This chain uses TRBV19 with TRBJ1-4; 7 bases line up with TRBD1. V trimming: 6 bases; J trimming: 2 bases; junction bases outside the gene matches: 6. The germline V gene encodes CDR1 LNHDA and CDR2 SQIVND (reference sequence). The CDR3 is 15 residues long.

The rearrangement links TRBV18 to TRBJ1-1, with 8 positions matching TRBD1. The CDR3 runs 13 residues. J lost 5 bases, V lost 5 bases, and 4 bases had no gene match. The germline V gene has CDR1 KGHSH and CDR2 LQKENI. This CDR3 is CASSGDRRTEAFF. CDR3 in DNA: TGTGCCAGCTCAGGGGACAGGAGGACTGAAGCTTTCTTT.

The rearrangement joins TRBV2 to TRBJ1-1; unclear D gene. V was clipped by 5 bases and J by 2 bases, with 9 bases between them. CDR1 and CDR2 from the germline V gene are SNHLY and FYNNEI. This CDR3 spans 13 amino acids. CDR3 region: CASSSSLNTEAFF. The CDR3, as DNA: TGTGCCAGCAGTTCCTCCTTAAACACTGAAGCTTTCTTT.

The chain employs TRBV19 and TRBJ1-1, with D tentatively TRBD1 (5 bases). This CDR3 is 14 amino acids long. The germline V gene encodes CDR1 LNHDA and CDR2 SQIVND (reference sequence). Trimming removed 5 bases at V and 4 bases at J, with 14 bases between. CDR3 sequence reads: CASSAHGGTTEAFF. CDR3 coding DNA: TGTGCCAGTAGTGCCCATGGGGGGACCACTGAAGCTTTCTTT.

CDR3 sequence reads: CASSLARSSEQFF. The DNA of the CDR3 is TGTGCCAGCAGCTTAGCGCGGAGTTCTGAGCAGTTCTTC. V and J are TRBV7-2 and TRBJ2-1; D remains ambiguous. The V gene's germline CDR1 is SGHTA and CDR2 FQGNSA. Trimming left V 0 bases short and J 9 bases short, with 9 bases between. The CDR3 contains 13 residues.

The chain links TRBV28 to TRBJ1-2, with D maybe TRBD1 (6 bases). The V end lost 3 bases, the J end lost 4 bases, and 18 bases lay between the germline ends. The CDR3 sequence is 16 residues long. CDR1 MDHEN and CDR2 SYDVKM come from the germline V gene. The CDR3 reads CASSLGGHIYFYGYTF. CDR3 sequence (DNA): TGTGCCAGCAGTTTGGGGGGGCACATATACTTCTATGGCTACACCTTC.